These 15 T cell receptor beta chains share one sample of origin, sequenced in a study of neoadjuvant anti-PD-1 for oral cavity cancer. The method was immunoSEQ multiplex PCR; TCRdb's version includes in-frame clones alone and lacks a portion of them. This repertoire shows 55,000 to 75,000 clones, 86% found once; its top ten account for roughly 2.9%. Time point denoted: after neoadjuvant nivolumab, at surgical resection. The sequences come from PBMCs, collected after nivolumab (anti-PD-1) treatment. These receptors all come from a person between 40 and 85 years old with oral cavity squamous cell carcinoma.

The chain employs TRBV12-5 and TRBJ1-5; D is unclear. Germline CDR1 is LGHNT and CDR2 is FRNRAP. The CDR3 is 12 amino acids. The V and J ends lost 7 bases and 11 bases respectively, with 15 bases between them. The CDR3 loop is CASAQEAGAQHF. The CDR3 DNA sequence: TGTGCTAGTGCCCAGGAGGCTGGAGCCCAGCATTTT.

This chain joins TRBV2 and TRBJ1-2; 8 positions match TRBD1. The CDR3 is made up of 11 amino acids. V shed 11 bases, J shed 3 bases, and the junction held 2 bases outside the gene matches. Germline V lookup: CDR1 SNHLY, CDR2 FYNNEI. Here the CDR3 reads CASGQDYGYTF. As DNA, the CDR3 is TGTGCCTCGGGACAGGACTATGGCTACACCTTC.

V and J are TRBV5-4 and TRBJ2-1; 7 nucleotides line up with TRBD2. This CDR3 comprises 13 residues. The V gene's germline CDR1 is SGHNT and CDR2 YYREEE (reference sequence). The ends lost 5 bases at V and 5 bases at J; junction bases unmatched: 4. The CDR3 sequence is CASSPLADNEQFF. CDR3 nucleotides: TGTGCCAGCAGTCCTCTAGCGGACAATGAGCAGTTCTTC.

The V gene is TRBV6-6, the J gene TRBJ1-1; D call uncertain. Germline V gives CDR1 MNHNY, CDR2 SVGAGI (reference sequence). Trimming stripped 7 bases from V and 12 bases from J, with 15 bases between. The CDR3 consists of 11 residues. This CDR3 reads CASMFGSVTFF. The DNA for the CDR3 is TGTGCCAGCATGTTTGGTTCAGTAACTTTCTTT.

This rearrangement joins TRBV6-1 to TRBJ1-2, with D maybe TRBD1 (5 bases). The germline CDR1 and CDR2 sequences are MNHNS and SASEGT. The ends were cut back, 3 bases at V and 5 bases at J, with 19 bases in the middle. This CDR3 is built from 16 residues. CDR3: CASSDQPLSGGYGYTF. The CDR3 DNA is TGTGCCAGCAGTGATCAGCCCCTATCCGGGGGGTATGGCTACACCTTC.

This clone was seen more than once but under ten times. The V call is TRBV25-1, the J call TRBJ1-1; D is possibly TRBD1 (5 bases). Between the trimmed V and J ends, which lost 6 bases and 5 bases, there was a span of 16 bases. This CDR3 contains 14 residues. CDR1 is MGHDK and CDR2 is SYGVNS in the germline V gene. CDR3 nucleotides: TGTGCCAGCAGGGGCATGGGGGGTCAGACTGAAGCTTTCTTT. Amino acid sequence: CASRGMGGQTEAFF.

The chain is built from TRBV9 and TRBJ1-3; D uncertain. The germline gives CDR1 SGDLS, CDR2 YYNGEE. V lost 3 bases, J lost 4 bases, and 14 bases lay in between. The CDR3 loop spans 15 amino acids. The CDR3 DNA reads TGTGCCAGCAGCGATGGAATAGATCCGGGAAACACCATATATTTT. Protein product: CASSDGIDPGNTIYF.

This clone was seen a few times. The chain couples TRBV2 to TRBJ1-6; weak D call: TRBD1 (5 bases). Germline assignment: CDR1 SNHLY and CDR2 FYNNEI. The CDR3 extends over 15 amino acids. With 8 bases removed from V and 6 bases from J, the gap between germline ends came to 17 bases. CDR3 sequence: CASSRGLIPNSPLHF. CDR3 nucleotides: TGTGCCAGCTCTCGGGGCCTTATCCCTAATTCACCCCTCCACTTT.

This rearrangement joins TRBV4-1 to TRBJ2-3; D might be TRBD2 (6 bases). Trimming left V 5 bases short and J 4 bases short, with 13 bases between. Germline CDR1 and CDR2: MGHRA and YSYEKL. The CDR3 spans 14 residues. The CDR3 region is CASSVSGSPDTQYF. As DNA, the CDR3 is TGCGCCAGCAGCGTTTCCGGGAGCCCAGATACGCAGTATTTT.

The rearrangement links TRBV9 to TRBJ1-1; 7 bases match TRBD1. The length of the CDR3 is 16 residues. V dropped 5 bases and J dropped 10; count of bases not matched to a gene: 20. Germline V gives CDR1 SGDLS, CDR2 YYNGEE. CDR3 sequence (DNA): TGTGCCAGCAGTGGATTCAGGGACAGCCCCTCCATCCCAGCTTTCTTT. It is translated as CASSGFRDSPSIPAFF.

The chain uses TRBV5-1 and TRBJ1-4; perhaps TRBD1 as D (6 bases). CDR3 size: 14 residues. The germline V gene encodes CDR1 SGHRS and CDR2 YFSETQ. V lost 7 bases and J lost 7, with 17 bases in between. CDR3 DNA: TGCGCCAGCGGTCCCGGGGGCGGCGGTGAAAAACTGTTTTTT. Translated: CASGPGGGGEKLFF.

In DNA form, the CDR3 reads TGTGCCAGCAGCTCTCCCCGGGAGTACGAGCAGTACTTC. Residues: CASSSPREYEQYF. The V gene is TRBV7-9, the J gene TRBJ2-7; perhaps TRBD2 as D (6 bases). CDR1 and CDR2 (germline): SEHNR, FQNEAQ (reference sequence). The CDR3 totals 13 residues. V was shortened by 4 bases and J by 4 bases, with 11 bases between the two germline ends.

J is TRBJ2-1 and V is TRBV2; 7 bases map to TRBD1. This CDR3 has 14 residues. The V and J ends lost 4 bases and 14 bases, in that order; junction bases with no gene match: 14. Germline V gene lookup returns CDR1 SNHLY and CDR2 FYNNEI. The DNA of the CDR3 is TGTGCCAGCAGTGGGGTCGGAGACCCCACAGGGGAGTTCTTC. This encodes CASSGVGDPTGEFF.

J is TRBJ1-5 and V is TRBV2; D is undetermined. V lost 5 bases and J 1 base, leaving 9 bases between the germline ends. Germline V CDR1 and CDR2: SNHLY, FYNNEI. The CDR3 spans 14 residues. The CDR3 reads CASSLQISNQPQHF. The CDR3 bases are TGTGCCAGCAGTTTACAGATCAGCAATCAGCCCCAGCATTTT.

The sample holds a few counts of this clone. This rearrangement joins TRBV11-2 to TRBJ1-5; D gene unclear. The CDR3 has 14 amino acids. CDR1 is SGHAT, CDR2 FQNNGV, per germline. Trimming shortened V by 0 bases and J by 7 bases, and 10 bases separated the two germline ends. The chain's CDR3 is CASSLEGSRQPQHF. CDR3 DNA sequence: TGTGCCAGCAGCTTAGAGGGATCAAGGCAGCCCCAGCATTTT.